The 6 T cell receptor beta chains below come from one sample, sequenced in a study of T-cell memory formation after mild COVID-19. TCRdb re-analysed the 5' RACE reads in MiXCR, keeping a single row per CDR3 protein. The table includes 350,000 or so distinct CDR3 sequences, roughly 20% detected once. The sample comprised PBMCs or a T cell subset sorted from them (not recorded which). These receptors all stem from an adult woman who had mild COVID-19 (a few samples of this study predate the infection). Cell type and time point are not known.

This clonotype was seen a few times. V is TRBV12-5 and J is TRBJ2-1; D is possibly TRBD1 or TRBD2 (5 bases each). Germline V lookup: CDR1 LGHNT, CDR2 FRNRAP. The CDR3 spans 18 residues. Trimming shortened V by 0 bases and J by 4 bases, and 19 bases separated the two germline ends. The CDR3 here is CASGLVLLGATPYNEQFF. DNA for the CDR3: TGTGCTAGTGGTTTGGTACTGCTCGGGGCGACTCCATACAATGAGCAGTTCTTC.

This clonotype has more than one count but fewer than ten. Mismatch with germline at one junction end may stem from a read error. The rearrangement links TRBV29-1 to TRBJ1-2; D remains ambiguous. This CDR3 has 13 amino acids. CDR1 SQVTM and CDR2 ANQGSEA come from the germline V gene. CDR3 nucleotide sequence: TGCAGCGTCGAAGTGGGCGCGGGTTATGGCTACACCTTC. Its translation: CSVEVGAGYGYTF.

This clonotype was seen more than once but under ten times. The chain carries TRBV30 and TRBJ2-1; no clear D gene. CDR1 is GTSNPN, CDR2 SVGIG, per germline (reference sequence). This CDR3 comprises 15 residues. With 0 bases removed from V and 6 bases from J, the gap between germline ends came to 15 bases. CDR3 coding DNA: TGTGCCTGGAGTGTCAAACTCGTATATTTCAATGAGCAGTTCTTC. Its protein is CAWSVKLVYFNEQFF.

A few counts support this clonotype. The chain is built from TRBV7-9 and TRBJ1-2; TRBD1 might be the D (6 bases). The CDR3 totals 15 residues. V lost 5 bases, J lost 4 bases, and 17 bases lay in between. CDR1 and CDR2 (germline): SEHNR, FQNEAQ (reference sequence). In DNA, the CDR3 is TGTGCCAGCAGCCCTACCACAGGGTCTGGCTATGGCTACACCTTC. It translates to CASSPTTGSGYGYTF. Variable domain in full (rest from reference TRBV7-9 and TRBJ1-2): DTGVSQNPRHKITKRGQNVTFRCDPISEHNRLYWYRQTLGQGPEFLTYFQNEAQLEKSRLLSDRFSAERPKGSFSTLEIQRTEQGDSAMYLCASSPTTGSGYGYTFGSGTRLTVV.

The chain uses TRBV2 and TRBJ2-3; D is unclear. The ends were cut back, 4 bases at V and 3 bases at J, with 11 bases in the middle. CDR1 and CDR2 from the germline V gene are SNHLY and FYNNEI. This CDR3 has 14 amino acids. The CDR3 nucleotides read TGTGCCAGCAGTGGGGATTCCGCGACAGATACGCAGTATTTT. Translating gives CASSGDSATDTQYF.

This clonotype has a handful of counts. This chain connects TRBV11-2 to TRBJ2-3, with 7 bases identical to TRBD2. J lost 3 bases, V lost 4 bases, and 10 bases had no gene match. Germline V gene data show CDR1 as SGHAT and CDR2 as FQNNGV. The CDR3 is made up of 16 amino acids. DNA of the CDR3: TGTGCCAGCAGCTCCTCAGCGGGAAGAGGGACAGATACGCAGTATTTT. It encodes CASSSSAGRGTDTQYF.